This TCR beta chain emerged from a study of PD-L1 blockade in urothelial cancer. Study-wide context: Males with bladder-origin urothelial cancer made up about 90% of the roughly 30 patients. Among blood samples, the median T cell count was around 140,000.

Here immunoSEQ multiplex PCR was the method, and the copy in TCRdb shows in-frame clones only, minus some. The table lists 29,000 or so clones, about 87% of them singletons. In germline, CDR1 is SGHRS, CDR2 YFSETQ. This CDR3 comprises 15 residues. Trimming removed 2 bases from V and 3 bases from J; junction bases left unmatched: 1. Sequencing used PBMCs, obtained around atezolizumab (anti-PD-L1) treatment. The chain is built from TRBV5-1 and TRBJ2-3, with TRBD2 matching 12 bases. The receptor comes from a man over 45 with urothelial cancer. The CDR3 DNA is TGCGCCAGCAGCTTTGGACTAGCGGGGACAGATACGCAGTATTTT. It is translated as CASSFGLAGTDTQYF.